Below, 21 T cell receptor beta chains from the same sample are listed, as sequenced in a study of CD8 T cells in Susac syndrome. The authors reverse transcribed roughly 0.5 to 1 ug RNA with random hexamers. TCRdb redid the calling of the immunoSEQ multiplex PCR reads with MiXCR, one entry per CDR3 protein. Of more than 150,000 distinct CDR3 sequences listed, just under 97% are singletons. The sample consisted of CD8+ T cells from PBMCs. These receptors originate from a human donor with multiple sclerosis.

The chain is built from TRBV27 and TRBJ2-7, with a tentative D call TRBD1 (6 bases). V shed 2 bases and J shed 0 bases, with 8 bases lying between them. CDR3 length equals 14 residues. From germline, CDR1 is MNHEY and CDR2 SMNVEV (reference sequence). Here the CDR3 DNA reads TGTGCCAGCAGTTTAACAGGGAGCTCCTACGAGCAGTACGTC. Amino acid sequence: CASSLTGSSYEQYV.

J is TRBJ1-6 and V is TRBV4-1; TRBD1 is a possible D gene (6 bases). V lost 1 base and J 11 bases, leaving 15 bases between the germline ends. Per germline, CDR1 MGHRA and CDR2 YSYEKL. CDR3 length equals 15 residues. The CDR3 here is CASSQVYEPGAPLHF. The DNA of the CDR3 is TGCGCCAGCAGCCAAGTTTACGAGCCAGGGGCACCCCTCCACTTT.

The rearrangement uses TRBV4-1 and TRBJ2-2; 8 nucleotides align to TRBD2. J lost 0 bases, V lost 3 bases, and 6 bases had no gene match. The CDR3 extends over 17 amino acids. The germline V gene encodes CDR1 MGHRA and CDR2 YSYEKL. The CDR3 region is CASSHAGLAANTGELFF. Written as DNA, the CDR3 is TGCGCCAGCAGCCATGCTGGACTAGCCGCGAACACCGGGGAGCTGTTTTTT.

The chain uses TRBV5-4 and TRBJ2-2; D not certain. Germline values: CDR1 SGHNT, CDR2 YYREEE (reference sequence). The V and J ends lost 4 bases and 4 bases respectively, with 17 bases between them. This CDR3 contains 16 residues. The CDR3, as DNA: TGTGCCAGCAGCCCCGGGCCGTCCCAACCCACCGGGGAGCTGTTTTTT. This encodes CASSPGPSQPTGELFF.

CDR3 loop: CASSVGGRRGDSYYEQYF. The CDR3, as DNA: TGTGCCAGCAGCGTAGGTGGTCGGCGGGGGGACTCATACTACGAGCAGTACTTC. The chain combines TRBV9 with TRBJ2-7, with 8 bases identical to TRBD2. The CDR3 extends over 18 amino acids. Unmatched junction bases numbered 14, after V lost 0 bases and J lost 3 bases. Germline V gene data show CDR1 as SGDLS and CDR2 as YYNGEE.

V is TRBV29-1 and J is TRBJ2-1; no clear D. Trimming stripped 0 bases from V and 3 bases from J, with 3 bases between. CDR3 length: 12 amino acids. CDR1 SQVTM and CDR2 ANQGSEA come from the germline V gene. The CDR3: CSVEDLYNEQFF. CDR3 in DNA: TGCAGCGTTGAAGATCTCTACAATGAGCAGTTCTTC.

J is TRBJ2-7 and V is TRBV30; 8 nucleotides match TRBD1. The CDR3 has 14 amino acids. Germline V gene lookup returns CDR1 GTSNPN and CDR2 SVGIG (reference sequence). V trimming: 3 bases; J trimming: 4 bases; junction bases outside the gene matches: 8. The chain's CDR3 is CAWREPGGSYEQYF. DNA for the CDR3: TGTGCCTGGAGGGAACCAGGGGGCAGTTACGAGCAGTACTTC.

J is TRBJ2-1 and V is TRBV6-1, with D possibly being TRBD2 (7 bases). The CDR3 is 16 residues long. V was trimmed by 1 base and J by 6 bases, leaving 16 bases between them. Per germline, CDR1 MNHNS and CDR2 SASEGT. The DNA of the CDR3 is TGTGCCAGCAGTGAAGAGTCGGGGGGCGGGGGCAATGAGCAGTTCTTC. Amino acids: CASSEESGGGGNEQFF.

As DNA, the CDR3 is TGTGCCAGCAGTTTATTGACTAGCGGGGGGAGCAGCAATGAGCAGTTCTTC. This sequence encodes CASSLLTSGGSSNEQFF. This sequence joins TRBV27 and TRBJ2-1, with TRBD2 matching 13 bases. Germline V CDR1 and CDR2: MNHEY, SMNVEV (reference sequence). The junction had 6 bases not matched to a gene; V was cut back by 1 base and J by 6 bases. This CDR3 comprises 17 residues.

The chain joins TRBV19 to TRBJ2-1, with D possibly TRBD1 on 5 matching bases. Per the germline V gene, CDR1 is LNHDA and CDR2 is SQIVND (reference sequence). This CDR3 has 11 residues. The V gene lost 4 bases and the J gene lost 8 bases, with 6 bases spanning the gap. CDR3 amino acids: CASSTRDEQFF. CDR3 nucleotide sequence: TGTGCCAGTAGTACCAGGGATGAGCAGTTCTTC.

The chain uses TRBV3-1 and TRBJ2-2; 14 bases map to TRBD2. The CDR3 covers 17 residues. The germline gives CDR1 LGHDT, CDR2 YNNKEL (reference sequence). V was pared by 4 bases and J by 8 bases, with 9 bases of the junction left unmatched. The CDR3 DNA reads as TGTGCCAGCAGCCCCGGACTAGCGGGGGGAAAGTTAGGGGAGCTGTTTTTT. Its protein is CASSPGLAGGKLGELFF.

This rearrangement joins TRBV4-2 to TRBJ2-7, with 9 bases matching TRBD2. This CDR3 region has 14 residues. The germline gives CDR1 LGHNA, CDR2 YNFKEQ. The J segment lost 13 bases and the V segment lost 1 base, leaving 11 bases of the junction unmatched. For the CDR3, the DNA is TGTGCCAGCAGCCAAGTCGGGCTAGCGGGGTCTGAATACTTC. It yields the protein CASSQVGLAGSEYF.

The chain employs TRBV5-1 and TRBJ1-1; D gene uncertain. V was trimmed by 1 base and J by 10 bases, leaving 14 bases between them. Germline V gene sequence: CDR1 SGHRS, CDR2 YFSETQ. This CDR3 comprises 13 residues. CDR3 sequence (DNA): TGCGCCAGCAGCTTGAAGTCCGGGAAACTAGCTTTCTTT. It translates to CASSLKSGKLAFF.

The rearrangement uses TRBV20-1 and TRBJ1-4, with TRBD1 matching over 7 bases. Germline V gene sequence: CDR1 DFQATT, CDR2 SNEGSKA (reference sequence). The CDR3 consists of 14 residues. J gave up 7 bases and V 6 bases, and 11 bases lay outside the gene matches. The CDR3 loop reads CSAPFDREGEKLFF. The CDR3 region has the DNA TGCAGTGCCCCTTTCGACAGGGAAGGTGAAAAACTGTTTTTT.

The rearrangement uses TRBV20-1 and TRBJ1-1; a weak D match, TRBD1 (5 bases). Germline V gene lookup returns CDR1 DFQATT and CDR2 SNEGSKA (reference sequence). The CDR3 extends over 14 amino acids. The germline V and J ends were trimmed by 5 bases and 4 bases, with 17 bases remaining between them. The CDR3 DNA reads as TGCAGTGCTCCCCCCATGTACGGGGGCACTGAAGCTTTCTTT. It specifies CSAPPMYGGTEAFF.

This chain connects TRBV5-4 to TRBJ1-5; a weak D match, TRBD1 (5 bases). Trimming took off 4 bases at V and 5 bases at J, with 13 bases between the two ends. This CDR3 region has 14 residues. Germline assignment: CDR1 SGHNT and CDR2 YYREEE (reference sequence). The CDR3 DNA reads as TGTGCCAGCAGCCCTGATCCACAGGATCAGCCCCAGCATTTT. Encoded protein: CASSPDPQDQPQHF.

The chain employs TRBV14 and TRBJ2-7; possibly TRBD2 for D (6 bases). CDR3 length equals 13 residues. V gave up 3 bases and J gave up 0 bases, with 6 bases separating them. Per the germline V gene, CDR1 is SGHDN and CDR2 is FVKESK. Written as DNA, the CDR3 is TGTGCCAGCAGCCACGGGAGCTCCTACGAGCAGTACTTC. It encodes CASSHGSSYEQYF. Full variable domain (outside the CDR3, taken from reference TRBV14 and TRBJ2-7): EAGVTQFPSHSVIEKGQTVTLRCDPISGHDNLYWYRRVMGKEIKFLLHFVKESKQDESGMPNNRFLAERTGGTYSTLKVQPAELEDSGVYFCASSHGSSYEQYFGPGTRLTVT.

The gene calls are TRBV12-3 or TRBV12-4 and TRBJ1-1; D remains ambiguous. V was shortened by 1 base and J by 7 bases, with 7 bases between the two germline ends. The CDR3 spans 12 residues. CDR3 sequence: CASSLGGSEAFF. DNA of the CDR3: TGTGCCAGCAGTTTAGGCGGCAGTGAAGCTTTCTTT.

The chain joins TRBV3-1 to TRBJ2-3; a possible D gene is TRBD2 (5 bases). Trimming removed 4 bases at V and 0 bases at J, with 14 bases between. Per germline, CDR1 LGHDT and CDR2 YNNKEL (reference sequence). The CDR3 covers 16 residues. The CDR3 loop reads CASSRADRPSTDTQYF. As DNA, the CDR3 is TGTGCCAGCAGCCGAGCGGATCGCCCTAGCACAGATACGCAGTATTTT.

The chain carries TRBV3-1 and TRBJ2-2; D is unresolved. Germline loops: CDR1 LGHDT, CDR2 YNNKEL (reference sequence). The ends were cut back, 6 bases at V and 5 bases at J, with 7 bases in the middle. The CDR3 consists of 12 residues. CDR3 region: CASRAQTGELFF. CDR3 DNA sequence: TGTGCCAGCAGGGCCCAGACCGGGGAGCTGTTTTTT.

The chain joins TRBV9 to TRBJ2-1; TRBD2 is a possible D gene (6 bases). The V gene's germline CDR1 is SGDLS and CDR2 YYNGEE. The CDR3 totals 15 residues. V lost 2 bases to trimming and J lost 2 bases, with 11 bases between them. Here the CDR3 DNA reads TGTGCCAGCAGCGTCCGGGGGACTCCCTACAATGAGCAGTTCTTC. It is translated as CASSVRGTPYNEQFF. Full variable domain (remainder filled in from reference TRBV9 and TRBJ2-1): DSGVTQTPKHLITATGQRVTLRCSPRSGDLSVYWYQQSLDQGLQFLIQYYNGEERAKGNILERFSAQQFPDLHSELNLSSLELGDSALYFCASSVRGTPYNEQFFGPGTRLTVL.